This entry is about one T cell receptor (beta chain). This sample was included in a study of blood T cell repertoires in COVID-19. Study information: T cells, B-cell-depleted T cells, or PBMCs supplied cDNA or gDNA.

V was cut by 2 bases and J by 4 bases, with 14 bases left in between. The length of the CDR3 is 15 residues. CDR1 is LGHDT, CDR2 YNNKEL, per germline (reference sequence). Original methodology: By means of reference gene primer amplification, nucleated cell counts were estimated. Only in-frame clones appear in the TCRdb table, and some are missing; sequencing was by immunoSEQ multiplex PCR. V and J calls and clone size are as listed in that table; D and trimming were resolved from the DNA. The sample lists 300,000 or so clones, over 70% seen once, with 0.95% to 1.5% in the top ten. This chain joins TRBV3-1 (or the pseudogene TRBV3-2) and TRBJ1-2, with D possibly being TRBD1 (5 bases). This clonotype was obtained from a woman aged 50 to 65 with acute or convalescent COVID-19. The sequenced sample was peripheral blood. The CDR3 DNA follows: TGTGCCAGCAGCCAACGAGTAGACAGCACCTATGGCTACACCTTC. Translating it yields CASSQRVDSTYGYTF.